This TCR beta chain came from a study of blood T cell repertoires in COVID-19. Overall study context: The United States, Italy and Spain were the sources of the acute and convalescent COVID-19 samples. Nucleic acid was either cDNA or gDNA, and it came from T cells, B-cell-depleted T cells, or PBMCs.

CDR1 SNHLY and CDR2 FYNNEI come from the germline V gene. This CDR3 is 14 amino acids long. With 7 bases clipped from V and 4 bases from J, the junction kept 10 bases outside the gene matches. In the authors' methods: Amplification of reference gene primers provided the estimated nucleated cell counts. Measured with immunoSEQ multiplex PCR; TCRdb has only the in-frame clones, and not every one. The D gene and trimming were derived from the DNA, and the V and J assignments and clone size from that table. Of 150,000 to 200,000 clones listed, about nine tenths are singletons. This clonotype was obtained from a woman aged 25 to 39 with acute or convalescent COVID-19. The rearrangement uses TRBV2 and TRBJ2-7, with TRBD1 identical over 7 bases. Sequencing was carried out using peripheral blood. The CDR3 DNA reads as TGTGCCAGCAATAGGGACAGCCAGGTATACGAGCAGTACTTC. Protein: CASNRDSQVYEQYF.